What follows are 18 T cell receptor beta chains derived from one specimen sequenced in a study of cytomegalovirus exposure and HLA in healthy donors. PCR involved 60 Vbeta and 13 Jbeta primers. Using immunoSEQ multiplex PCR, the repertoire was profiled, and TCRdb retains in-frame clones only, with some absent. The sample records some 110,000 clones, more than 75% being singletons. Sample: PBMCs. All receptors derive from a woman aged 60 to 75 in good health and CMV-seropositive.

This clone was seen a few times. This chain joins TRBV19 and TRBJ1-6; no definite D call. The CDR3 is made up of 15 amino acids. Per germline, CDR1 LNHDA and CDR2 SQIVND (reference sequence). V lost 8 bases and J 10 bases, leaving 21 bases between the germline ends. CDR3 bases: TGTGCCAGTCGCCCCGCGGGTGGAATGGGCTCACCCCTCCACTTT. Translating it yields CASRPAGGMGSPLHF.

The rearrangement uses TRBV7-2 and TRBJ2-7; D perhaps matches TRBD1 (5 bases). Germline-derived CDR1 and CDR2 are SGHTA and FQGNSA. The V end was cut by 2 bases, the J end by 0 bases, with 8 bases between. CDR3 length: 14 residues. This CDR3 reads CASSLTQGSYEQYF. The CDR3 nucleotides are TGTGCCAGCAGCTTAACGCAGGGCTCCTACGAGCAGTACTTC.

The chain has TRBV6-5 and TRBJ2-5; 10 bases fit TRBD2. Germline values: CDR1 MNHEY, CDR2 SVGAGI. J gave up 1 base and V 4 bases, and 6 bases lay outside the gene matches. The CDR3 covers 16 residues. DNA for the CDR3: TGTGCCAGCAGTTCCCTCGGGACTAGCGTCCAAGAGACCCAGTACTTC. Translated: CASSSLGTSVQETQYF.

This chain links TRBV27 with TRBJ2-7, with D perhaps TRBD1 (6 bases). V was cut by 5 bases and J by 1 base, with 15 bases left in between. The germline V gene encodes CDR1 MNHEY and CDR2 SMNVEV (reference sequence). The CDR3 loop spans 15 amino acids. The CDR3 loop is CASSPGQTPSYEQYF. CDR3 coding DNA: TGTGCCAGCAGTCCCGGACAGACCCCATCCTACGAGCAGTACTTC.

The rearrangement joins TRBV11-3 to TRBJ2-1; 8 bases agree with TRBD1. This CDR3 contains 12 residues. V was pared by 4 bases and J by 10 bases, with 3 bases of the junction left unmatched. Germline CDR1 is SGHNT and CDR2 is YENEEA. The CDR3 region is CASSSDRGEQFF. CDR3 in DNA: TGTGCCAGCAGCTCAGACAGGGGAGAGCAGTTCTTC.

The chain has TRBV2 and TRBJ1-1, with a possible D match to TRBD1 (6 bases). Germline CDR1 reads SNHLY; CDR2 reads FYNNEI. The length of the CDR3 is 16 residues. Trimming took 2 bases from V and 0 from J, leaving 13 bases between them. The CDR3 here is CASSEFGQQMNTEAFF. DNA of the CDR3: TGTGCCAGCAGTGAATTTGGACAGCAGATGAACACTGAAGCTTTCTTT.

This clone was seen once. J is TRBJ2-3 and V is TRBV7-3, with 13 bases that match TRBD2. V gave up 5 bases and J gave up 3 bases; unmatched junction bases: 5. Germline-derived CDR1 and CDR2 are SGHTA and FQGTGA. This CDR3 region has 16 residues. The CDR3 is CASSGSGLAGTDTQYF. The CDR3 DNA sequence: TGTGCCAGCAGCGGGTCGGGACTAGCGGGAACAGATACGCAGTATTTT.

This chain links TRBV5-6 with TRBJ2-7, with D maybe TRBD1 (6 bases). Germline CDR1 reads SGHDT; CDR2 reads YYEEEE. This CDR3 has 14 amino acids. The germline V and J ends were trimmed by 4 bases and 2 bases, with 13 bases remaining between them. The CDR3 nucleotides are TGTGCCAGCAGCGGGGGACACAAACCCTACGAGCAGTACTTC. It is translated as CASSGGHKPYEQYF.

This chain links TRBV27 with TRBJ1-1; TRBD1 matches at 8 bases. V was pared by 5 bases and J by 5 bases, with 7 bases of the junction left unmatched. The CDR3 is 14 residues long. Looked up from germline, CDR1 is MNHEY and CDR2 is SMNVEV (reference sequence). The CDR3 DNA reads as TGTGCCAGCAGTCCGCAGGGGGCGTGGACTGAAGCTTTCTTT. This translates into CASSPQGAWTEAFF.

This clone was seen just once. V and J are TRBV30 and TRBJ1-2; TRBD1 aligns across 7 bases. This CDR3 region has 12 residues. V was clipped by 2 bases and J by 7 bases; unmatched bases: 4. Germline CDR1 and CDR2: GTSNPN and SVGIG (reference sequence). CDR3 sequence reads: CAWSSDRVGYTF. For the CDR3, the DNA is TGTGCCTGGAGTAGTGACAGGGTTGGCTACACCTTC.

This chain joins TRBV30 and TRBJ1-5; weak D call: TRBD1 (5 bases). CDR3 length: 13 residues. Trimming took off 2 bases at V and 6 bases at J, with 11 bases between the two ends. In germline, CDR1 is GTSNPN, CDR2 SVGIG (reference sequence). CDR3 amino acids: CAWSTSGGQPQHF. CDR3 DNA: TGTGCCTGGAGTACCTCCGGGGGTCAGCCCCAGCATTTT.

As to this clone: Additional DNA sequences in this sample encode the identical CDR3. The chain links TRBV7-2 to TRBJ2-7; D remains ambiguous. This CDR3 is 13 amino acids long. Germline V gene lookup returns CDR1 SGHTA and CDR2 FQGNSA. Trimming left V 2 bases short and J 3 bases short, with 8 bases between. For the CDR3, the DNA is TGTGCCAGCAGCTTAAACAGAGACTACGAGCAGTACTTC. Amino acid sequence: CASSLNRDYEQYF. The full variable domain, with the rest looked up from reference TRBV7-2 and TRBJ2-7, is GAGVSQSPSNKVTEKGKDVELRCDPISGHTALYWYRQSLGQGLEFLIYFQGNSAPDKSGLPSDRFSAERTGGSVSTLTIQRTQQEDSAVYLCASSLNRDYEQYFGPGTRLTVT.

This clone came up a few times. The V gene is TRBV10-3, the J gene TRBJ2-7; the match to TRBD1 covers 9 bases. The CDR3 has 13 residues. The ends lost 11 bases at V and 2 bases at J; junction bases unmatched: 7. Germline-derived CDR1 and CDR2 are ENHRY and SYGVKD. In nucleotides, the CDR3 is TGTGCCTCAGGGGGACAGGGTGCCTACGAGCAGTACTTC. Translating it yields CASGGQGAYEQYF.

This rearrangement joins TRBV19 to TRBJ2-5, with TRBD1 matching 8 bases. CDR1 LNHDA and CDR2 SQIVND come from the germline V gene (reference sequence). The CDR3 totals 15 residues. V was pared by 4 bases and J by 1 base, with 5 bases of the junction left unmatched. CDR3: CASSRYRGSQETQYF. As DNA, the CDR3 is TGTGCCAGTAGTAGATACAGGGGGTCCCAAGAGACCCAGTACTTC.

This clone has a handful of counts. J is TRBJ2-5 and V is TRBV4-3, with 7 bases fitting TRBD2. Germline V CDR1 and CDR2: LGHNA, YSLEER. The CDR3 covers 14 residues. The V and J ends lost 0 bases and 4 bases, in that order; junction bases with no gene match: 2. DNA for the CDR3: TGCGCCAGCAGCCAAGATCTAGCGGCAGAGACCCAGTACTTC. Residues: CASSQDLAAETQYF.

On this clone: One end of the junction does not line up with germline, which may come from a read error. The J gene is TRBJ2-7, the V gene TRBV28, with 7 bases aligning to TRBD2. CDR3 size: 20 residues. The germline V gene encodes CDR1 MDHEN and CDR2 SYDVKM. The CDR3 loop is CVSSSAASSGVSHLWDEQYF. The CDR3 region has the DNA TGTGTCAGCAGTTCCGCCGCCTCTAGCGGAGTTTCACATCTATGGGACGAGCAGTACTTC.

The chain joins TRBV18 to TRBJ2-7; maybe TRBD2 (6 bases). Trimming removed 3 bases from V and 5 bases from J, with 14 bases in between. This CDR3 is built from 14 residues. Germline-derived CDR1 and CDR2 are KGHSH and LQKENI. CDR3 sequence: CASSPSGTENEQYF. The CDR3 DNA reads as TGTGCCAGCTCACCTTCCGGGACTGAAAACGAGCAGTACTTC.

The chain's CDR3 is CASRLQGAETQYF. The CDR3 DNA sequence: TGTGCCAGTAGATTACAGGGGGCAGAGACCCAGTACTTC. J is TRBJ2-5 and V is TRBV19; 9 bases map to TRBD1. This CDR3 is 13 amino acids long. CDR1 is LNHDA, CDR2 SQIVND, per germline (reference sequence). With V trimmed by 6 bases and J by 4 bases, 3 bases remained unmatched.